These T cell receptor beta chains were read from a single sample in a study of HIV-infected patients and healthy controls. TCRdb independently ran MiXCR on the 5' RACE reads; one entry per CDR3 protein. The sample includes about 14,000 distinct CDR3 sequences, around 12% seen only once; the top ten take roughly 39%. Material: blood, obtained during antiretroviral therapy. These receptors were taken from an adult with HIV infection. The donor label of this sample is uncertain. Each CDR3 is given without its conserved first and last residue.

j_gene: TRBJ2-1; v_gene: TRBV5-1; CDR3aa: ASMIENEQF
j_gene: TRBJ2-2; v_gene: TRBV20-1; CDR3aa: SARDPNTGELF
j_gene: TRBJ1-5; v_gene: TRBV6-2/TRBV6-3; CDR3aa: ASSPDRGTQPQH
j_gene: TRBJ2-2; v_gene: TRBV11-2; CDR3aa: ASSLSPQGVNTGELF
j_gene: TRBJ1-2; v_gene: TRBV6-5; CDR3aa: ASSYDRANYGYT
j_gene: TRBJ2-2; v_gene: TRBV7-2; CDR3aa: ASSLLAGAGELF
j_gene: TRBJ2-3; v_gene: TRBV2; CDR3aa: ASSTDWKDTQY
j_gene: TRBJ1-5; v_gene: TRBV28; CDR3aa: ASSTTGGADQPQH
j_gene: TRBJ2-2; v_gene: TRBV5-6; CDR3aa: ASSLTANTGELF
j_gene: TRBJ2-3; v_gene: TRBV12-3/TRBV12-4; CDR3aa: ASSPSPGADTQY
j_gene: TRBJ2-7; v_gene: TRBV4-2; CDR3aa: ASSQGTKDTDEQY
j_gene: TRBJ2-3; v_gene: TRBV5-6; CDR3aa: ASSLGADTDTQY
j_gene: TRBJ1-1; v_gene: TRBV6-6; CDR3aa: ASSEGQGVEAF
j_gene: TRBJ2-1; v_gene: TRBV11-2; CDR3aa: ASSFRGSHSNNEQF
j_gene: TRBJ1-6; v_gene: TRBV4-2; CDR3aa: ASSQVPDRGFDSPLH
j_gene: TRBJ2-7; v_gene: TRBV3-1; CDR3aa: ASSQGLAGQYEQY
j_gene: TRBJ2-7; v_gene: TRBV5-1; CDR3aa: ASSPGASYEQY
j_gene: TRBJ1-3; v_gene: TRBV29-1; CDR3aa: SVGIGNGNTIY
j_gene: TRBJ1-1; v_gene: TRBV7-2; CDR3aa: ASSFWDSVNTEAF
j_gene: TRBJ2-1; v_gene: TRBV29-1; CDR3aa: SGGQGAPHEQF
j_gene: TRBJ2-7; v_gene: TRBV6-2/TRBV6-3; CDR3aa: ASSRNRDYEQY
j_gene: TRBJ1-5; v_gene: TRBV7-9; CDR3aa: ASSRQAPIGPQH
j_gene: TRBJ2-3; v_gene: TRBV20-1; CDR3aa: SARMVGGGSGRTDTQY
j_gene: TRBJ2-2; v_gene: TRBV19; CDR3aa: ASSVTVMNTGELF
j_gene: TRBJ2-3; v_gene: TRBV10-3; CDR3aa: AISVYRDTQY
j_gene: TRBJ2-1; v_gene: TRBV28; CDR3aa: ASRFPGGSGRGYNEQF
j_gene: TRBJ2-1; v_gene: TRBV28; CDR3aa: ASKPLVLVNHEQF
j_gene: TRBJ2-2; v_gene: TRBV11-2; CDR3aa: ASSWTPTGELF
j_gene: TRBJ2-7; v_gene: TRBV12-3/TRBV12-4; CDR3aa: ASSTTSGGHEQY